Presented here are 22 T cell receptor beta chains from one specimen sequenced in a study of OX40 agonist ivuxolimab in advanced cancers. Libraries were constructed by the immunoSEQ multiplex PCR assay. TCRdb obtained this table from immuneACCESS and retained in-frame rearrangements with V and J assigned. These tables miss some clones; where compared with another copy, unresolved V genes account for less than half of the shortfall, and the remainder is unexplained. The sample table records fewer than 90,000 clones; over 75% of these occur just once. The ten largest clones represent around 0.38% of the sample. The input for sequencing was CD4+ or CD8+ T cells sorted from blood, taken in a trial of the OX40 agonist ivuxolimab. Source of these receptors: an adult with an advanced solid tumor such as melanoma, head and neck, liver or kidney cancer.

This rearrangement joins TRBV5-4 to TRBJ1-4; tentatively, D is TRBD1 (6 bases). The CDR3 spans 15 residues. V shed 4 bases and J shed 7 bases, with 17 bases lying between them. The germline V gene encodes CDR1 SGHNT and CDR2 YYREEE (reference sequence). CDR3 nucleotide sequence: TGTGCCAGCAGCAACGGTTGGGGGCTTGGTGAAAAACTGTTTTTT. It is translated as CASSNGWGLGEKLFF.

The rearrangement uses TRBV27 and TRBJ2-5, with 10 bases fitting TRBD1. The J call may be wrong; the DNA end is better matched by TRBJ2-7. The CDR3 sequence is 15 residues long. Germline loops: CDR1 MNHEY, CDR2 SMNVEV (reference sequence). Here the CDR3 DNA reads TGTGCCAGCAGTTCCATGGGACAGGGGATGGACGAGCAGTACTTC. This encodes CASSSMGQGMDEQYF.

The V call is TRBV7-8, the J call TRBJ2-1, with D hard to call. Germline CDR1 reads SGHVS; CDR2 reads FQNEAQ. V lost 1 base to trimming and J lost 5 bases, with 6 bases between them. The CDR3 consists of 13 residues. CDR3 nucleotides: TGTGCCAGCAGCTTAGGGACCGACAATGAGCAGTTCTTC. Protein product: CASSLGTDNEQFF.

The V gene is TRBV20-1, the J gene TRBJ2-7, with unresolved D. This CDR3 comprises 11 residues. Trimming took off 1 base at V and 3 bases at J, with 4 bases between the two ends. CDR1 DFQATT and CDR2 SNEGSKA come from the germline V gene (reference sequence). The CDR3 DNA follows: TGCAGTGCTAGAGCAGACTACGAGCAGTACTTC. Protein: CSARADYEQYF.

The chain joins TRBV11-2 to TRBJ2-3; no clear D gene. CDR3 length: 13 residues. With 2 bases removed from V and 2 bases from J, the gap between germline ends came to 5 bases. From germline, CDR1 is SGHAT and CDR2 FQNNGV. In DNA, the CDR3 is TGTGCCAGCAGCTTAAGGCTCACAGATACGCAGTATTTT. Its protein is CASSLRLTDTQYF.

The V gene is TRBV5-6, the J gene TRBJ2-1; 8 nucleotides align to TRBD2. The CDR3 loop spans 15 amino acids. Germline V CDR1 and CDR2: SGHDT, YYEEEE. V lost 4 bases to trimming and J lost 7 bases; unmatched junction nucleotides: 10. The CDR3 here is CASSRPAGVWNEQFF. The CDR3 nucleotides are TGTGCCAGCAGCCGCCCAGCGGGAGTCTGGAATGAGCAGTTCTTC.

The chain combines TRBV7-9 with TRBJ2-7, with TRBD2 identical over 13 bases. Germline loops: CDR1 SEHNR, CDR2 FQNEAQ (reference sequence). Unmatched junction bases numbered 8, after V lost 6 bases and J lost 3 bases. The CDR3 is 16 residues long. CDR3 sequence: CASRGSGTSGIYEQYF. The CDR3 coding sequence is TGTGCCAGCAGGGGGAGCGGGACTAGCGGGATCTACGAGCAGTACTTC.

In DNA form, the CDR3 reads TGTGCCAGCAGCGTAGGGGTGGACCAGTTCTTC. Encoded protein: CASSVGVDQFF. The chain has TRBV9 and TRBJ2-1; D not resolved. Trimming shortened V by 0 bases and J by 13 bases, and 8 bases separated the two germline ends. This CDR3 has 11 residues. CDR1 is SGDLS and CDR2 is YYNGEE in the germline V gene.

The chain has TRBV5-1 and TRBJ2-2, with 12 bases fitting TRBD2. V shed 3 bases and J 6 bases; nucleotides not matched to a gene: 6. Germline V gene sequence: CDR1 SGHRS, CDR2 YFSETQ. This CDR3 contains 16 residues. The CDR3 DNA is TGCGCCAGCAGCTCCATGACTAGCGGGAGTGCCGGGGAGCTGTTTTTT. Translating gives CASSSMTSGSAGELFF.

This clone was observed once. The rearrangement uses TRBV2 and TRBJ2-3; D is undetermined. This CDR3 region has 12 residues. The V end was cut by 4 bases, the J end by 6 bases, with 8 bases between. From germline, CDR1 is SNHLY and CDR2 FYNNEI. The CDR3 spells CASSAPRDTQYF. The CDR3 nucleotides read TGTGCCAGCAGTGCCCCCCGGGATACGCAGTATTTT.

The chain employs TRBV5-1 and TRBJ1-3, with D hard to call. The V and J ends lost 0 bases and 0 bases respectively, with 16 bases between them. Germline CDR1 is SGHRS and CDR2 is YFSETQ. The CDR3 length is 18 residues. The CDR3 region is CASSLGLMSPLSGNTIYF. CDR3 nucleotide sequence: TGCGCCAGCAGCTTGGGACTCATGTCTCCCCTCTCTGGAAACACCATATATTTT. Supplemented by reference TRBV5-1 and TRBJ1-3, the full variable domain reads KAGVTQTPRYLIKTRGQQVTLSCSPISGHRSVSWYQQTPGQGLQFLFEYFSETQRNKGNFPGRFSGRQFSNSRSEMNVSTLELGDSALYLCASSLGLMSPLSGNTIYFGEGSWLTVV.

The V gene is TRBV5-1, the J gene TRBJ1-1; 7 bases are a match to TRBD1. CDR1 and CDR2 from the germline V gene are SGHRS and YFSETQ. The CDR3 is made up of 15 amino acids. With V trimmed by 3 bases and J by 2 bases, 7 bases remained unmatched. The CDR3 nucleotides read TGCGCCAGCAGCTCTACAGGGGTGCCCAACACTGAAGCTTTCTTT. It encodes CASSSTGVPNTEAFF.

V usage is TRBV7-2 and J usage is TRBJ2-3, with TRBD1 identical over 7 bases. Germline values: CDR1 SGHTA, CDR2 FQGNSA. This CDR3 comprises 12 residues. With V trimmed by 1 base and J by 11 bases, 3 bases remained unmatched. In nucleotides, the CDR3 is TGTGCCAGCAGCTTAGACAGGGGTTGGCAGTATTTT. As protein: CASSLDRGWQYF.

This chain joins TRBV30 and TRBJ2-1; 7 bases are shared with TRBD2. The CDR3 covers 13 residues. Germline V gene data show CDR1 as GTSNPN and CDR2 as SVGIG (reference sequence). Germline trimming cut 4 bases from V and 9 bases from J; bases unmatched to any gene: 9. This chain's CDR3 is CAWIGGSVGEQFF. The CDR3 coding sequence is TGTGCCTGGATCGGCGGGAGCGTAGGTGAGCAGTTCTTC. The full variable domain, in which reference TRBV30 and TRBJ2-1 provide the parts outside the CDR3, is SQTIHQWPATLVQPVGSPLSLECTVEGTSNPNLYWYRQAAGRGLQLLFYSVGIGQISSEVPQNLSASRPQDRQFILSSKKLLLSDSGFYLCAWIGGSVGEQFFGPGTRLTVL.

The V call is TRBV10-3, the J call TRBJ2-7; D might be TRBD1 (6 bases). V lost 2 bases and J 9 bases, leaving 17 bases between the germline ends. CDR1 is ENHRY and CDR2 is SYGVKD in the germline V gene. The CDR3 totals 14 residues. The DNA for the CDR3 is TGTGCCATCAGTGAGCCAGGGGACCGTCTTAGGCAGTACTTC. Protein: CAISEPGDRLRQYF.

V usage is TRBV18 and J usage is TRBJ2-1; D is uncertain. The V gene lost 5 bases and the J gene lost 8 bases, with 13 bases spanning the gap. The CDR3 sequence is 13 residues long. Germline V lookup: CDR1 KGHSH, CDR2 LQKENI. The DNA for the CDR3 is TGTGCCAGCTCAGGGAATACCCACGATGAGCAGTTCTTC. It specifies CASSGNTHDEQFF.

This sequence joins TRBV7-9 and TRBJ1-1, with D possibly being TRBD1 (6 bases). Per the germline V gene, CDR1 is SEHNR and CDR2 is FQNEAQ (reference sequence). The CDR3 sequence is 14 residues long. The V end lost 4 bases, the J end lost 1 base, and 10 bases lay between the germline ends. DNA of the CDR3: TGTGCCAGCAGCTCTCAGGGGACGAACACTGAAGCTTTCTTT. Protein product: CASSSQGTNTEAFF. Full variable domain (rest looked up from reference TRBV7-9 and TRBJ1-1): DTGVSQNPRHKITKRGQNVTFRCDPISEHNRLYWYRQTLGQGPEFLTYFQNEAQLEKSRLLSDRFSAERPKGSFSTLEIQRTEQGDSAMYLCASSSQGTNTEAFFGQGTRLTVV.

The genes are TRBV6-5 and TRBJ1-1; no reliable D call. The CDR3 spans 15 residues. CDR1 is MNHEY, CDR2 SVGAGI, per germline. The germline V and J ends were trimmed by 3 bases and 0 bases, with 11 bases remaining between them. The CDR3 sequence is CASSYGILMNTEAFF. The CDR3 DNA reads as TGTGCCAGCAGTTATGGGATACTCATGAACACTGAAGCTTTCTTT.

The chain recombines TRBV19 with TRBJ2-1, with D unclear. V shed 7 bases and J shed 0 bases, with 13 bases lying between them. Germline CDR1 is LNHDA and CDR2 is SQIVND (reference sequence). The length of the CDR3 is 15 residues. The CDR3 reads CASMSEAYSYNEQFF. The CDR3 nucleotides are TGTGCCAGTATGTCTGAGGCCTACTCCTACAATGAGCAGTTCTTC.

The gene calls are TRBV11-2 and TRBJ2-7; 13 bases are a match to TRBD2. J was trimmed by 2 bases and V by 5 bases; bases with no gene match: 3. This CDR3 spans 15 amino acids. CDR1 SGHAT and CDR2 FQNNGV come from the germline V gene. The chain's CDR3 is CASSQGLAGPYEQYF. Written as DNA, the CDR3 is TGTGCCAGCAGCCAGGGACTAGCGGGACCCTACGAGCAGTACTTC.

This rearrangement joins TRBV2 to TRBJ2-7, with no clear D. The germline gives CDR1 SNHLY, CDR2 FYNNEI. V was clipped by 9 bases and J by 1 base, with 19 bases between them. CDR3 length: 15 amino acids. The CDR3 sequence: CASHAEFWLSYEQYF. The CDR3 DNA is TGTGCCAGTCACGCGGAGTTCTGGTTGTCCTACGAGCAGTACTTC.

This clone was recorded only once. The gene calls are TRBV9 and TRBJ1-1; 10 positions agree with TRBD1. Germline V CDR1 and CDR2: SGDLS, YYNGEE. Trimming at V came to 3 bases and at J to 4 bases, leaving 3 bases not matched to a gene. This CDR3 comprises 14 residues. The CDR3 here is CASSATGGRTEAFF. The CDR3 DNA follows: TGTGCCAGCAGCGCGACAGGGGGCCGCACTGAAGCTTTCTTT.